This TCR beta chain was found in a study of OX40 agonist ivuxolimab in advanced cancers. Looking at the study overall: Ivuxolimab was a fully human IgG2 agonistic monoclonal antibody targeting the costimulatory receptor OX40 (CD134). Intravenous ivuxolimab was administered to patients every 2 weeks at six dose levels: 0.01, 0.1, 0.3, 1.5, 3 and 10 mg/kg. Among the approximately 54 dose-escalation patients, about 20 had hepatocellular carcinoma, roughly 15 melanoma, 9 renal cell carcinoma and 9 head and neck cancer. In the dose-escalation cohort, around four fifths of patients were male, and the mean age was around 60 years, with a range of about 23 to 80. Prior anti-PD-1, anti-PD-L1 or anti-CTLA-4 therapy was permitted, and less than 45% of dose-escalation patients had received checkpoint inhibitors. Partial responses were achieved by three dose-escalation patients, of whom one had hepatocellular carcinoma and two had cutaneous melanoma. Peripheral TCRbeta sequencing was intended to test whether TCR sequence diversity was altered and clonal T-cell expansion was caused by ivuxolimab. The paper reports the monotherapy dose-escalation portion (N of about 50 patients) of the phase I ivuxolimab trial. On the study overall, not on this receptor specifically: After ivuxolimab, more expanded clones were found on average in CD8+ T cells than in CD4+ T cells. In partial responders in the 0.1-3.0 mg/kg groups, normalized peripheral clonal expansion was found to be among the lowest, especially among CD8+ T cells. Low levels of normalized T-cell clonal expansion were also seen in some patients who did not respond. At doses of 0.1 to 3.0 mg/kg, clonal expansion of both CD4+ and CD8+ T cells in blood was seen between baseline and week 6. The antigen specificity of the peripheral T cells that underwent clonal expansion was not determined.

For sequencing of the TCRbeta CDR3 region, genomic DNA was extracted from the sorted cells. The immunoSEQ Assay was used for sequencing of TCRbeta CDR3 regions. The table comes from immuneACCESS by way of TCRdb, which keeps in-frame sequences with V and J called. Part of the clones is missing from these tables; in studies checked, under half for an unresolved V gene and the rest for unknown reasons. This sample holds 72,000 or so clones; 87% were observed only once. The top ten clones comprise roughly 1.3% of the sample. Note on this clone: Its cognate antigen has yet to be identified. Base-call qualities are not available, and no considerably larger clone is one nucleotide away. Other nucleotide sequences from this sample produce the same CDR3.

The trial excluded patients who had a history of autoimmune disease or were on systemic immunosuppression. Peripheral blood for TCR sequencing was drawn from every dose cohort at baseline, at cycle 4 day 1 and at cycle 7 day 1. Samples came from an open-label, multicenter, first-in-human phase I dose-escalation trial of ivuxolimab. Adults with locally advanced or metastatic head and neck squamous cell, hepatocellular, melanoma or renal cell carcinoma were enrolled in the trial. Before TCR sequencing, CD4+ T cells and CD8+ T cells from peripheral blood were sorted into separate populations. After removal of 4 bases from V and 5 bases from J, the junction retains 3 bases not matched to a gene. CDR1 and CDR2 are drawn from the germline V gene (reference sequence): LNHDA, SQIVND. The CDR3 numbers 13 residues from cysteine through phenylalanine. The only DNA kept is the CDR3, 39 bases in frame from the first base.

The starting material was CD4+ or CD8+ T cells sorted from blood, obtained in a trial of the OX40 agonist ivuxolimab. The chain is assembled from TRBV19 and TRBJ1-1; the central 8 bases match TRBD1. The TCR comes from an adult with an advanced solid tumor such as melanoma, head and neck, liver or kidney cancer. The DNA sequence is given as TGTGCCAGTAGTAGGACAGGGCGAACTGAAGCTTTCTTT. This codes for CASSRTGRTEAFF.